One and the same sample provided the 9 T cell receptor beta chains below, sequenced in a study of human T cells and chemical hapten exposure. MiXCR was run by TCRdb on the RACE reads, yielding one entry per CDR3 protein. The table has 150,000 to 200,000 distinct CDR3 sequences, 20% to 25% seen once. The time point denotes: patch test 1, 2 weeks after DPC sensitization. Treatment in this sample: therapeutic diphenylcyclopropenone sensitization with weekly scalp DPC. The specimen comprised whole blood, sampled in connection with sensitization to the hapten diphenylcyclopropenone (DPC). Receptors originate from a woman between 50 and 59 years old with alopecia areata. Some clones in this sample may be carry-over from other donors' samples.

This chain uses TRBV15 with TRBJ2-1, with TRBD2 matching over 8 bases. Germline V gene lookup returns CDR1 LNHNV and CDR2 YYDKDF (reference sequence). The V and J ends lost 1 base and 4 bases, in that order; junction bases with no gene match: 3. This CDR3 is 15 amino acids long. CDR3 sequence reads: CATSRVVAGYNEQFF. The CDR3 nucleotides read TGTGCCACCAGCAGAGTGGTAGCGGGATACAATGAGCAGTTCTTC.

This chain joins TRBV6-2 or TRBV6-3 and TRBJ1-1, with a weak D call TRBD1 (6 bases). V lost 5 bases and J 0 bases, leaving 16 bases between the germline ends. The CDR3 contains 16 residues. CDR1 and CDR2 from the germline V gene are MNHEY and SVGEGT. The DNA for the CDR3 is TGTGCCAGCAGTCTGACAGGAAAGATTATGAACACTGAAGCTTTCTTT. Residues: CASSLTGKIMNTEAFF.

The J gene is TRBJ1-2, the V gene TRBV28, with D unclear. The germline gives CDR1 MDHEN, CDR2 SYDVKM. The CDR3 extends over 13 amino acids. V lost 10 bases to trimming and J lost 4 bases, with 16 bases between them. Written as DNA, the CDR3 is TGTGCCACTATGGGATCTGTCCGCTATGGCTACACCTTC. It codes for CATMGSVRYGYTF.

This clonotype was counted a few times. The chain has TRBV11-1 and TRBJ2-7; D possibly corresponds to TRBD2 (5 bases). V lost 5 bases and J lost 3, with 14 bases in between. Per germline, CDR1 SGHAT and CDR2 FQDESV (reference sequence). The length of the CDR3 is 14 residues. The CDR3 region has the DNA TGTGCCAGCAGCGGAACCACTAGAAGCTACGAGCAGTACTTC. It codes for CASSGTTRSYEQYF.

This chain uses TRBV5-1 with TRBJ1-1; a possible D gene is TRBD1 (6 bases). Trimming took off 6 bases at V and 1 base at J, with 13 bases between the two ends. Germline V gives CDR1 SGHRS, CDR2 YFSETQ. This CDR3 region has 14 residues. CDR3 residues: CASMQSGANTEAFF. Here the CDR3 DNA reads TGCGCCAGCATGCAGTCAGGGGCGAACACTGAAGCTTTCTTT.

The chain employs TRBV7-9 and TRBJ1-1; D gene unclear. This CDR3 spans 13 amino acids. V was clipped by 4 bases and J by 3 bases, with 9 bases between them. Germline CDR1 is SEHNR and CDR2 is FQNEAQ (reference sequence). CDR3 DNA: TGTGCCAGCAGCTCCGGACGTGACACTGAAGCTTTCTTT. Amino acid sequence: CASSSGRDTEAFF.

This chain uses TRBV6-6 with TRBJ2-1; TRBD2 matches at 7 bases. The V and J ends lost 11 bases and 4 bases, in that order; junction bases with no gene match: 5. Germline loops: CDR1 MNHNY, CDR2 SVGAGI (reference sequence). CDR3 length equals 12 residues. This CDR3 reads CAVGGRYNEQFF. Written as DNA, the CDR3 is TGTGCCGTCGGCGGGAGATACAATGAGCAGTTCTTC.

The chain employs TRBV15 and TRBJ2-2; D remains unclear. Trimming left V 0 bases short and J 16 bases short, with 12 bases between. Germline lookup yields CDR1 LNHNV and CDR2 YYDKDF (reference sequence). The CDR3 contains 12 residues. In DNA form, the CDR3 reads TGTGCCACCAGCAGAGATTCGGGCAGAGGGTTTTTT. Translating gives CATSRDSGRGFF.

The genes are TRBV29-1 and TRBJ2-2; D not certain. The V gene's germline CDR1 is SQVTM and CDR2 ANQGSEA. The V gene lost 0 bases and the J gene lost 0 bases, with 5 bases spanning the gap. CDR3 size: 14 residues. CDR3: CSVEDYPNTGELFF. CDR3 sequence (DNA): TGCAGCGTTGAAGATTACCCGAACACCGGGGAGCTGTTTTTT.